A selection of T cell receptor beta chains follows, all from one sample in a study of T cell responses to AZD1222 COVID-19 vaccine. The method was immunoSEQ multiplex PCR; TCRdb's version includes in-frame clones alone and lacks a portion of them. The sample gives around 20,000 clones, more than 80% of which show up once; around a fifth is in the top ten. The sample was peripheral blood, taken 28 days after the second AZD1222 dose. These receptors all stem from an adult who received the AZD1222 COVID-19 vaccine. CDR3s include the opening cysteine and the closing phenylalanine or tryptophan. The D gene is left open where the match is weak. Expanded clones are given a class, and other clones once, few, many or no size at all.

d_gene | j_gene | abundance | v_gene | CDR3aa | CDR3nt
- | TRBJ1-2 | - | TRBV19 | CASQGRGRDYGYTF | TGTGCCAGTCAGGGGCGGGGGCGCGACTATGGCTACACCTTC
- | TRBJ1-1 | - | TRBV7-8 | CASSLEANTEAFF | TGTGCCAGCAGCTTAGAGGCGAACACTGAAGCTTTCTTT
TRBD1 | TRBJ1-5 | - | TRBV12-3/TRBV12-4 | CASSQQGRQPQHF | TGTGCCAGCAGTCAACAGGGGAGGCAGCCCCAGCATTTT
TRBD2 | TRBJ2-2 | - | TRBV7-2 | CASSLVELAGGLNTGELFF | TGTGCCAGCAGCTTAGTTGAGCTAGCGGGGGGACTTAACACCGGGGAGCTGTTTTTT
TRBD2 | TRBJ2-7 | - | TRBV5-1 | CASSPRSQRERYEQYF | TGCGCCAGCAGCCCACGATCTCAGCGGGAGAGGTACGAGCAGTACTTC
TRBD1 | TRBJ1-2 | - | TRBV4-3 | CASSHNRQGAGGYTF | TGCGCCAGCAGCCACAATAGACAGGGGGCAGGTGGCTACACCTTC
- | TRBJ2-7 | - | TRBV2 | CASSEMAVRDEQYF | TGTGCCAGCAGTGAAATGGCCGTTCGGGACGAGCAGTACTTC
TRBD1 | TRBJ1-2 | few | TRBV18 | CASSPQGELSYTF | TGTGCCAGCTCACCCCAGGGGGAACTCAGCTACACCTTC
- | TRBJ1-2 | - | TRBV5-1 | CASSRGGEGYGYTF | TGCGCCAGCAGCCGAGGGGGTGAGGGCTATGGCTACACCTTC
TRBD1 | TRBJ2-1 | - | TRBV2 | CASSRDRGSYNEQFF | TGTGCCAGCAGCCGCGACAGGGGCTCCTACAATGAGCAGTTCTTC
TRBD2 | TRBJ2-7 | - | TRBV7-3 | CASSSHVAGDYEQYF | TGTGCCAGCAGCTCTCACGTGGCGGGAGACTACGAGCAGTACTTC
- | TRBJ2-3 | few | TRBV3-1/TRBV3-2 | CASSQNPSTDTQYF | TGTGCCAGCAGCCAAAACCCTAGCACAGATACGCAGTATTTT
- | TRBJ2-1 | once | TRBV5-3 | CARSLAPRANTGQTQFF | TGTGCCAGAAGCTTGGCCCCAAGGGCGAATACAGGTCAAACGCAGTTCTTC
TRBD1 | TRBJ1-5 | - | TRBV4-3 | CASSQDLSDREKPQHF | TGCGCCAGCAGCCAAGATCTGTCGGACAGGGAAAAGCCCCAGCATTTT
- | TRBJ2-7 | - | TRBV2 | CASSVSYEQYF | TGTGCCAGCAGTGTTTCCTACGAGCAGTACTTC
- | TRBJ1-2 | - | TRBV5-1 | CASSLEPNYGYTF | TGCGCCAGCAGCTTGGAACCTAACTATGGCTACACCTTC
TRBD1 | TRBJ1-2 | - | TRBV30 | CAWIPNRGQGNYGYTF | TGTGCCTGGATCCCAAACAGGGGGCAAGGGAACTATGGCTACACCTTC
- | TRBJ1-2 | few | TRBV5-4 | CASKGGLYGYTF | TGTGCCAGCAAGGGCGGGTTATATGGCTACACCTTC
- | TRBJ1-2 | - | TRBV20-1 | CSASRQASVYGYTF | TGCAGTGCTAGTCGACAGGCCTCCGTTTATGGCTACACCTTC
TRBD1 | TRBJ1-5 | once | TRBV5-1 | CASSLGTGGYQPQHF | TGCGCCAGCAGCTTAGGGACAGGGGGTTATCAGCCCCAGCATTTT
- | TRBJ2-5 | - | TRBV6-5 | CASSPPGVPETQYF | TGTGCCAGCAGCCCGCCGGGTGTCCCAGAGACCCAGTACTTC
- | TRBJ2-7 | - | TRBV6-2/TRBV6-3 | CASSYSKRDTTGYEQYF | TGTGCCAGCAGTTACTCGAAAAGGGACACTACCGGCTACGAGCAGTACTTC
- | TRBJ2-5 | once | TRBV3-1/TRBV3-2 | CASSQLRRPGYF | TGTGCCAGCAGCCAACTCAGGAGACCGGGGTACTTC